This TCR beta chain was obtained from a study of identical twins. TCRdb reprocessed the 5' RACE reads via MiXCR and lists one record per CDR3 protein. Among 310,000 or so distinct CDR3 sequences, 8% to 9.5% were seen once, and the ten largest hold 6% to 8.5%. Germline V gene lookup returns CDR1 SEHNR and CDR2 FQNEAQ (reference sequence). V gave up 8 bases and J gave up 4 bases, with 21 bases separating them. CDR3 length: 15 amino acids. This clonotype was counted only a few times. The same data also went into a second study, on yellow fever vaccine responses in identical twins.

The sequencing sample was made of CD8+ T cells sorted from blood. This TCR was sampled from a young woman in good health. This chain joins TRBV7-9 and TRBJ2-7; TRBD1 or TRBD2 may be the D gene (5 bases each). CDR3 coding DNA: TGTGCCAGCGGCCAGCCGGGACCAGGGTTGTACGAGCAGTACTTC. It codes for CASGQPGPGLYEQYF. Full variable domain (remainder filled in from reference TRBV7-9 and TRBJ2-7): DTGVSQNPRHKITKRGQNVTFRCDPISEHNRLYWYRQTLGQGPEFLTYFQNEAQLEKSRLLSDRFSAERPKGSFSTLEIQRTEQGDSAMYLCASGQPGPGLYEQYFGPGTRLTVT.